The 13 T cell receptor beta chains in this list originate from one sample, sequenced in a study of response to subunit inactivated influenza vaccine (dated 2018 in TCRdb). Library generation was performed with RT-PCR. TCRdb names Illumina HiSeq 2500 as the instrument used. Through fastp at Q25 and MiXCR, TCRdb rebuilt clones from the public reads, retaining in-frame beta chains. Rows merge per CDR3 protein into single entries with the most common DNA and genes. Within this sample are fewer than 600,000 distinct CDR3 sequences, with 6% to 9% of them counted one time only. Clones ranked in the top ten supply under 15% of the sample. Sequencing was performed on PBMCs from blood, taken less than 30 months after vaccination. The receptors here all came from a man between 45 and 75 years old who received an inactivated influenza vaccine. Donor details come from another sample of the same person, matched by shared clones.

This clonotype was counted a few times. This chain uses TRBV25-1 with TRBJ2-5, with D hard to call. The CDR3 is 14 residues long. V was clipped by 1 base and J by 3 bases, with 9 bases between them. From germline, CDR1 is MGHDK and CDR2 SYGVNS. CDR3 sequence (DNA): TGTGCCAGCAGTGAATTTGTGTTAGAAGAGACCCAGTACTTC. It yields the protein CASSEFVLEETQYF.

This clonotype was observed many times. The chain couples TRBV20-1 to TRBJ2-7; the match to TRBD1 covers 9 bases. The junction had 8 bases not matched to a gene; V was cut back by 5 bases and J by 3 bases. CDR1 and CDR2 from the germline V gene are DFQATT and SNEGSKA (reference sequence). This CDR3 has 14 residues. CDR3 DNA: TGCAGTGCTTACCCCGGGACAGGGCACTACGAGCAGTACTTC. This translates into CSAYPGTGHYEQYF.

This clonotype was seen ten or more times. The V call is TRBV18, the J call TRBJ2-5, with 9 bases identical to TRBD1. The CDR3 runs to 15 residues. Germline trimming cut 6 bases from V and 1 base from J; bases unmatched to any gene: 6. The germline V gene has CDR1 KGHSH and CDR2 LQKENI. The chain's CDR3 is CASSLGTGLQETQYF. The CDR3 DNA reads as TGTGCCAGCTCGCTCGGGACAGGGCTCCAAGAGACCCAGTACTTC.

The gene calls are TRBV5-1 and TRBJ2-1, with 9 bases fitting TRBD2. V shed 0 bases and J 7 bases; nucleotides not matched to a gene: 5. The germline V gene has CDR1 SGHRS and CDR2 YFSETQ. The CDR3 covers 15 residues. CDR3 DNA: TGCGCCAGCAGCTTGGAAAGCGGGAGGAGGAATGAGCAGTTCTTC. Translation: CASSLESGRRNEQFF. The whole variable domain, remainder taken from reference TRBV5-1 and TRBJ2-1, is KAGVTQTPRYLIKTRGQQVTLSCSPISGHRSVSWYQQTPGQGLQFLFEYFSETQRNKGNFPGRFSGRQFSNSRSEMNVSTLELGDSALYLCASSLESGRRNEQFFGPGTRLTVL.

This clonotype was observed many times. The rearrangement joins TRBV4-3 to TRBJ2-2; D not resolved. The V and J ends lost 0 bases and 5 bases respectively, with 4 bases between them. The CDR3 has 13 amino acids. Germline CDR1 LGHNA, CDR2 YSLEER. CDR3 nucleotide sequence: TGCGCCAGCAGCCAAGATAGGACCGGGGAGCTGTTTTTT. The encoded protein is CASSQDRTGELFF.

The CDR3 here is CSARRQNLYEQYF. Here the CDR3 DNA reads TGCAGTGCTAGACGACAGAACCTCTACGAGCAGTACTTC. This chain uses TRBV20-1 with TRBJ2-7, with D maybe TRBD1 (5 bases). The CDR3 is made up of 13 amino acids. CDR1 is DFQATT and CDR2 is SNEGSKA in the germline V gene (reference sequence). The V and J ends lost 2 bases and 3 bases respectively, with 11 bases between them.

This clonotype was detected ten times or more. This chain connects TRBV3-1 to TRBJ1-1; D remains unclear. Germline loops: CDR1 LGHDT, CDR2 YNNKEL (reference sequence). V was trimmed by 8 bases and J by 4 bases, leaving 14 bases between them. The CDR3 is 13 residues long. Written as DNA, the CDR3 is TGTGCCAGCGGATTTGGAGGAAGCACTGAAGCTTTCTTT. Translating gives CASGFGGSTEAFF. Variable domain in full (rest from reference TRBV3-1 and TRBJ1-1): DTAVSQTPKYLVTQMGNDKSIKCEQNLGHDTMYWYKQDSKKFLKIMFSYNNKELIINETVPNRFSPKSPDKAHLNLHINSLELGDSAVYFCASGFGGSTEAFFGQGTRLTVV.

This chain connects TRBV5-1 to TRBJ1-2; TRBD1 agrees at 9 bases. J gave up 5 bases and V 2 bases, and 13 bases lay outside the gene matches. The CDR3 runs to 17 residues. Germline assignment: CDR1 SGHRS and CDR2 YFSETQ. The CDR3 nucleotides are TGCGCCAGCAGCTTTGGGGGTTGGACAGGGGAGCAGTATGGCTACACCTTC. Residues: CASSFGGWTGEQYGYTF.

This clonotype has just a few counts. The chain combines TRBV12-3 or TRBV12-4 with TRBJ2-3; 12 nucleotides align to TRBD1. Trimming cost V 8 bases and J 12 bases; bases outside gene matches: 9. CDR3 length equals 13 residues. The CDR3 reads CASLPGTGGSQYF. The CDR3 region has the DNA TGTGCCAGCTTACCCGGGACAGGGGGCTCACAGTATTTT.

This clonotype was detected only a few times. This chain joins TRBV11-2 and TRBJ2-1, with 11 nucleotides matching TRBD2. Per germline, CDR1 SGHAT and CDR2 FQNNGV. V shed 6 bases and J 9 bases; nucleotides not matched to a gene: 1. The CDR3 sequence is 12 residues long. The CDR3 DNA follows: TGTGCCAGCAGACTAGCGGGGGTTGAGCAGTTCTTC. Protein: CASRLAGVEQFF.

This clonotype was counted between two and nine times. V and J are TRBV20-1 and TRBJ1-2; 10 nucleotides match TRBD1. The germline gives CDR1 DFQATT, CDR2 SNEGSKA (reference sequence). The ends lost 6 bases at V and 6 bases at J; junction bases unmatched: 7. The CDR3 runs to 13 residues. Here the CDR3 reads CSAMTGGSNGYTF. Written as DNA, the CDR3 is TGCAGTGCAATGACAGGGGGCTCAAATGGCTACACCTTC.

This clonotype occurred a few times. This rearrangement joins TRBV29-1 to TRBJ2-3; D is ambiguous. From germline, CDR1 is SQVTM and CDR2 ANQGSEA. With 7 bases removed from V and 4 bases from J, the gap between germline ends came to 12 bases. The CDR3 runs to 12 residues. The CDR3 here is CSAWDGADTQYF. CDR3 in DNA: TGCAGCGCCTGGGATGGGGCAGATACGCAGTATTTT.

The chain uses TRBV12-3 or TRBV12-4 and TRBJ2-1, with 9 bases that match TRBD2. The CDR3 is 15 residues long. The V and J ends lost 8 bases and 8 bases, in that order; junction bases with no gene match: 13. CDR3 nucleotide sequence: TGTGCCAGCGGAATAGCGGGGGCGGGTGTCTATGAGCAGTTCTTC. Translation gives CASGIAGAGVYEQFF.